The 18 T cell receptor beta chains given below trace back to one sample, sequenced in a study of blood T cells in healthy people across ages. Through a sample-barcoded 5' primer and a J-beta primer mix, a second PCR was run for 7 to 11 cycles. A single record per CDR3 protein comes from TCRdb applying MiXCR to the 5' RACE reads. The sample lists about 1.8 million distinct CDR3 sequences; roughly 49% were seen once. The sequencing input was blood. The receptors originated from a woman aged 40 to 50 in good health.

CDR3 bases: TGCGCCAGCAGCCAAGATTGGAGAACCTCCTACGAGCAGTACTTC. The encoded protein is CASSQDWRTSYEQYF. This chain joins TRBV4-3 and TRBJ2-7; D remains unclear. The CDR3 has 15 amino acids. CDR1 LGHNA and CDR2 YSLEER come from the germline V gene. The germline V and J ends were trimmed by 0 bases and 0 bases, with 9 bases remaining between them.

The CDR3 reads CASSYAIDRTETQYF. The CDR3 DNA reads TGTGCCAGCAGTTACGCGATCGACAGAACAGAGACCCAGTACTTC. The gene calls are TRBV6-2 or TRBV6-3 and TRBJ2-5; tentatively, D is TRBD1 (5 bases). Germline V gene sequence: CDR1 MNHEY, CDR2 SVGEGT. V lost 2 bases and J lost 4, with 14 bases in between. The CDR3 totals 15 residues.

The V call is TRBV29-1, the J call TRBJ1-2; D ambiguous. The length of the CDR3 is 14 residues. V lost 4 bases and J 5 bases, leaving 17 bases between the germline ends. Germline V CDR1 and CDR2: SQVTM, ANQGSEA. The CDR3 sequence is CSVAPPSRGYGYTF. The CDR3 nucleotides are TGCAGCGTTGCCCCCCCATCCCGGGGATATGGCTACACCTTC.

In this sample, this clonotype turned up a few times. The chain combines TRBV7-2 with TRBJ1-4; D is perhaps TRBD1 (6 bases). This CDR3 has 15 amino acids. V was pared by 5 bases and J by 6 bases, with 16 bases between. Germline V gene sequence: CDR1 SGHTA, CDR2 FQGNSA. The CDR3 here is CASSRPTGGHEKLFF. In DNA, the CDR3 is TGTGCCAGCAGCCGACCGACAGGCGGGCATGAAAAACTGTTTTTT.

This CDR3 is CSARNWGQTATLYNEQFF. The CDR3 DNA reads as TGCAGTGCTAGAAATTGGGGGCAGACTGCCACCCTCTACAATGAGCAGTTCTTC. The J gene is TRBJ2-1, the V gene TRBV20-1; tentatively, D is TRBD1 (6 bases). The CDR3 sequence is 18 residues long. Trimming removed 2 bases from V and 3 bases from J, with 23 bases in between. The V gene's germline CDR1 is DFQATT and CDR2 SNEGSKA (reference sequence).

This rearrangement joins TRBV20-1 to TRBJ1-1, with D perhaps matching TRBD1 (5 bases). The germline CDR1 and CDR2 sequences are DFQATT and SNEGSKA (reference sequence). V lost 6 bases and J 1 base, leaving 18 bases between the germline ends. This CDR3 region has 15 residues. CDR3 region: CSAPWGGASNTEAFF. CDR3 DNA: TGCAGTGCCCCCTGGGGAGGGGCCTCGAACACTGAAGCTTTCTTT.

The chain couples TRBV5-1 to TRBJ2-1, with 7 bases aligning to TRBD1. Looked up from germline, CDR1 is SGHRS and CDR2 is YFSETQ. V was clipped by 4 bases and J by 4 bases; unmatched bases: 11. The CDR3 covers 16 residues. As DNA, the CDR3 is TGCGCCAGCAGCCCAGACCGGGACAGATTATACAATGAGCAGTTCTTC. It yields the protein CASSPDRDRLYNEQFF. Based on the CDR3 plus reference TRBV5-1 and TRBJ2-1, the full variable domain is KAGVTQTPRYLIKTRGQQVTLSCSPISGHRSVSWYQQTPGQGLQFLFEYFSETQRNKGNFPGRFSGRQFSNSRSEMNVSTLELGDSALYLCASSPDRDRLYNEQFFGPGTRLTVL.

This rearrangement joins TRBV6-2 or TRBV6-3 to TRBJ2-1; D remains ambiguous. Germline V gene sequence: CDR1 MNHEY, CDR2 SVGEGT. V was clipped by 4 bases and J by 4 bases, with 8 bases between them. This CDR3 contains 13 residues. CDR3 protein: CASSSVPYNEQFF. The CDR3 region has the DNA TGTGCCAGCAGTTCAGTACCGTACAATGAGCAGTTCTTC.

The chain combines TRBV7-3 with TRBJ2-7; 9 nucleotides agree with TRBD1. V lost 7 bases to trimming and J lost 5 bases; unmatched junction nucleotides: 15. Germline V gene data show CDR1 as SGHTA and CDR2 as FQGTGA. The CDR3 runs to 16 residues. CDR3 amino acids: CASTLTTSTGGDEQYF. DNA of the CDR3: TGTGCCAGCACCTTGACTACATCCACAGGGGGCGACGAGCAGTACTTC.

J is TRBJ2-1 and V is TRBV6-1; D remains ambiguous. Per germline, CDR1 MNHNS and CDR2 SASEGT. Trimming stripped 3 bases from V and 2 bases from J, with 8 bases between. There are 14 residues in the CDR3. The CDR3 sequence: CASSEGIPYNEQFF. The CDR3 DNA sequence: TGTGCCAGCAGTGAGGGGATCCCCTACAATGAGCAGTTCTTC.

The CDR3 nucleotides read TGTGCCAGCAGCTTAGCCCCGGGTACAGGGGTCACAGATACGCAGTATTTT. Translated: CASSLAPGTGVTDTQYF. The chain couples TRBV7-6 to TRBJ2-3; the match to TRBD1 covers 7 bases. Germline-derived CDR1 and CDR2 are SGHVS and FNYEAQ. V shed 0 bases and J 2 bases; nucleotides not matched to a gene: 8. The CDR3 length is 17 residues.

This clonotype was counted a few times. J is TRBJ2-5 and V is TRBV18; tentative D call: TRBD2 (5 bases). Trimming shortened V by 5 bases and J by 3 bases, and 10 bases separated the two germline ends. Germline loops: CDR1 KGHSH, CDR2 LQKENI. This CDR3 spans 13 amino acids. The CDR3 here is CASSNGLEETQYF. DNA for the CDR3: TGTGCCAGCTCAAACGGACTGGAAGAGACCCAGTACTTC.

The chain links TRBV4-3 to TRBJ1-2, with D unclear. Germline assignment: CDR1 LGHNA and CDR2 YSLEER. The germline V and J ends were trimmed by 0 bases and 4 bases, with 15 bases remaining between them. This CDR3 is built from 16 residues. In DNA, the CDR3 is TGCGCCAGCAGCCAAGAACTCGGGGATCGGGGCTATGGCTACACCTTC. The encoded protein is CASSQELGDRGYGYTF.

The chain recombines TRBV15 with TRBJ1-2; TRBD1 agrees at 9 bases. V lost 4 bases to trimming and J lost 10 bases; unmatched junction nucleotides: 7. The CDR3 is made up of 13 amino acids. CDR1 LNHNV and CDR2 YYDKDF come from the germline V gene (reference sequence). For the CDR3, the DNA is TGTGCCACCAGCATTTGGACAGGGGAGGACTACACCTTC. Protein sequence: CATSIWTGEDYTF. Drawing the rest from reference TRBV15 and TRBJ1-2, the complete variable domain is DAMVIQNPRYQVTQFGKPVTLSCSQTLNHNVMYWYQQKSSQAPKLLFHYYDKDFNNEADTPDNFQSRRPNTSFCFLDIRSPGLGDTAMYLCATSIWTGEDYTFGSGTRLTVV.

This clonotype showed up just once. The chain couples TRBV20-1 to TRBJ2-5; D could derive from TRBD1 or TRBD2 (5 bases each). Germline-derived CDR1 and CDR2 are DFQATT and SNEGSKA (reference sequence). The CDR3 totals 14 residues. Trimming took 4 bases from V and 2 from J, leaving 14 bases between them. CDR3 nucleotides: TGCAGTGCTACGTACCGGGACGGACAAGAGACCCAGTACTTC. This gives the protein CSATYRDGQETQYF.

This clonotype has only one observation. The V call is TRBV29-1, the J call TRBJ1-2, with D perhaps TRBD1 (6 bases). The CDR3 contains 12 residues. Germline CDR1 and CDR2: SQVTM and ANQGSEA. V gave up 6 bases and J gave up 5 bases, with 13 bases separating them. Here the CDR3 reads CSVNRVRYGYTF. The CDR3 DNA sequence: TGCAGCGTAAACAGGGTTAGGTATGGCTACACCTTC.

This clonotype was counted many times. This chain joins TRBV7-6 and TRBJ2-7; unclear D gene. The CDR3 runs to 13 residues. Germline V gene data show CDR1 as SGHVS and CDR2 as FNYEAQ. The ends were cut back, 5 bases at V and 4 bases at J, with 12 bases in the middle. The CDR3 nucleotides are TGTGCCAGCAGCCCAGTCGGTGGGTACGAGCAGTACTTC. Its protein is CASSPVGGYEQYF.

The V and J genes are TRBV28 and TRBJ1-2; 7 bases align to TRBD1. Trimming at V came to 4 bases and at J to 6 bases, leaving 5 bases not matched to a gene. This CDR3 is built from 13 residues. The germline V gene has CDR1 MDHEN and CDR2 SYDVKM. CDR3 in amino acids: CASSWEGADGYTF. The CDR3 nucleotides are TGTGCCAGCAGTTGGGAGGGGGCTGATGGCTACACCTTC.